Shown below are 15 T cell receptor beta chains from a single sample sequenced in a study of the immune and genomic landscape of osteosarcoma. Sequencing was performed with immunoSEQ multiplex PCR; in TCRdb, only in-frame clones are kept and a portion is missing. The data show about 430 clones, around 80% seen once. Material: metastatic tumor tissue from the lung. The source is a man younger than 35 with osteosarcoma.

The V gene is TRBV5-1, the J gene TRBJ2-1; maybe TRBD2 (6 bases). Looked up from germline, CDR1 is SGHRS and CDR2 is YFSETQ. The CDR3 contains 16 residues. With 3 bases removed from V and 0 bases from J, the gap between germline ends came to 13 bases. CDR3 region: CASSSPSGDSYNEQFF. The CDR3 nucleotides are TGCGCCAGCAGCTCGCCCTCGGGGGACTCCTACAATGAGCAGTTCTTC.

This clone was picked up one time. The chain recombines TRBV11-3 with TRBJ1-6; possibly TRBD1 for D (5 bases). The germline CDR1 and CDR2 sequences are SGHNT and YENEEA. CDR3 length: 15 residues. The V end lost 3 bases, the J end lost 10 bases, and 16 bases lay between the germline ends. CDR3 sequence reads: CASSLRAGTGSPLHF. CDR3 nucleotide sequence: TGTGCCAGCAGCTTGCGGGCAGGGACGGGATCACCCCTCCACTTT.

This chain joins TRBV21-1 and TRBJ1-4. TRBV21-1 represents a pseudogene. The CDR3 length is 17 residues. The CDR3 DNA is TGTGCCAGCAGAAGACTCATCTACAAGGTGCATAATGAAAAACTGTTTTTT. Translated, it gives CASRRLIYKVHNEKLFF.

The V call is TRBV11-2, the J call TRBJ2-1, with 10 bases identical to TRBD2. CDR1 and CDR2 from the germline V gene are SGHAT and FQNNGV. This CDR3 has 19 amino acids. The junction had 18 bases not matched to a gene; V was cut back by 8 bases and J by 2 bases. CDR3 in amino acids: CASASSLPRSGGAYNEQFF. Written as DNA, the CDR3 is TGTGCCAGCGCCTCCTCGTTGCCCCGAAGCGGGGGGGCCTACAATGAGCAGTTCTTC. The whole variable domain, filled in from reference TRBV11-2 and TRBJ2-1, reads EAGVAQSPRYKIIEKRQSVAFWCNPISGHATLYWYQQILGQGPKLLIQFQNNGVVDDSQLPKDRFSAERLKGVDSTLKIQPAKLEDSAVYLCASASSLPRSGGAYNEQFFGPGTRLTVL.

Only one count was recorded for this clone. This chain links TRBV6-1 with TRBJ1-6; D unclear. The CDR3 runs to 13 residues. V was cut by 6 bases and J by 9 bases, with 12 bases left in between. Germline lookup yields CDR1 MNHNS and CDR2 SASEGT. In nucleotides, the CDR3 is TGTGCCAGCAGGGAAAGTAGGAGTTCACCCCTCCACTTT. It is translated as CASRESRSSPLHF.

The chain links TRBV30 to TRBJ1-1; TRBD1 is a possible D gene (5 bases). The CDR3 contains 10 residues. The germline gives CDR1 GTSNPN, CDR2 SVGIG (reference sequence). CDR3 coding DNA: TGTGCTGCAGGGCGAAGGGAGGCTTTCTTT. Its protein is CAAGRREAFF.

This chain's CDR3 is CASSLSVGKYNEQFF. In DNA form, the CDR3 reads TGTGCCAGCAGCTTAAGTGTGGGAAAATACAATGAGCAGTTCTTC. J is TRBJ2-1 and V is TRBV7-3; D not certain. V lost 1 base and J 4 bases, leaving 11 bases between the germline ends. Germline assignment: CDR1 SGHTA and CDR2 FQGTGA. This CDR3 is built from 15 residues.

This sequence joins TRBV11-3 and TRBJ1-3, with a possible D match to TRBD1 (5 bases). The V end was cut by 3 bases, the J end by 8 bases, with 20 bases between. The CDR3 is 16 amino acids. The germline CDR1 and CDR2 sequences are SGHNT and YENEEA. The CDR3 nucleotides are TGTGCCAGCAGCTTGAGAATCGGTGGGGGAGTGGACACCATATATTTT. Amino acid sequence: CASSLRIGGGVDTIYF. Combining the CDR3 with reference TRBV11-3 and TRBJ1-3 gives the whole variable domain EAGVVQSPRYKIIEKKQPVAFWCNPISGHNTLYWYLQNLGQGPELLIRYENEEAVDDSQLPKDRFSAERLKGVDSTLKIQPAELGDSAVYLCASSLRIGGGVDTIYFGEGSWLTVV.

This chain uses TRBV6-5 with TRBJ2-5, with 7 bases aligning to TRBD1. Trimming at V came to 6 bases and at J to 1 base, leaving 8 bases not matched to a gene. This CDR3 is 15 amino acids long. Germline values: CDR1 MNHEY, CDR2 SVGAGI. The CDR3 DNA sequence: TGTGCCAGCAGCACCGGGGACAGCCTCCAAGAGACCCAGTACTTC. Its protein product is CASSTGDSLQETQYF.

The rearrangement joins TRBV2 to TRBJ1-4; a weak D match, TRBD1 (5 bases). Trimming stripped 5 bases from V and 2 bases from J, with 12 bases between. The CDR3 runs to 15 residues. Germline V gene sequence: CDR1 SNHLY, CDR2 FYNNEI. The CDR3 DNA reads TGTGCCAGCAGTCGACGGGGGTTCACTAATGAAAAACTGTTTTTT. Its protein is CASSRRGFTNEKLFF. Filled out from reference TRBV2 and TRBJ1-4, the complete variable domain reads EPEVTQTPSHQVTQMGQEVILRCVPISNHLYFYWYRQILGQKVEFLVSFYNNEISEKSEIFDDQFSVERPDGSNFTLKIRSTKLEDSAMYFCASSRRGFTNEKLFFGSGTQLSVL.

For the CDR3, the DNA is TGCGCCAGCAGCTTGGCCACGGACTCCTACGAGCAGTACTTC. Its translation is CASSLATDSYEQYF. The V call is TRBV5-1, the J call TRBJ2-7; D gene unclear. The length of the CDR3 is 14 residues. The germline V and J ends were trimmed by 0 bases and 0 bases, with 7 bases remaining between them. Germline-derived CDR1 and CDR2 are SGHRS and YFSETQ.

In DNA form, the CDR3 reads TGTGCCAGCAGAAACAGGGGTGGGAATGAAAAACTGTTTTTT. Its protein is CASRNRGGNEKLFF. The chain combines TRBV5-4 with TRBJ1-4; 7 positions agree with TRBD1. Germline V gene lookup returns CDR1 SGHNT and CDR2 YYREEE (reference sequence). CDR3 length: 14 residues. V shed 5 bases, J shed 5 bases, and the junction held 6 bases outside the gene matches.

The chain recombines TRBV6-1 with TRBJ2-2; TRBD2 matches 12 bases. This CDR3 is built from 16 residues. The V and J ends lost 4 bases and 2 bases, in that order; junction bases with no gene match: 2. Germline CDR1 is MNHNS and CDR2 is SASEGT. In DNA, the CDR3 is TGTGCCAGCAGTGGACTAGCGGGAGAAAACACCGGGGAGCTGTTTTTT. Residues: CASSGLAGENTGELFF.

V gene TRBV6-6 combines with J gene TRBJ2-2; a weak D match, TRBD2 (5 bases). Germline CDR1 reads MNHNY; CDR2 reads SVGAGI (reference sequence). Trimming left V 2 bases short and J 7 bases short, with 14 bases between. This CDR3 comprises 15 residues. In DNA form, the CDR3 reads TGTGCCAGCAGTTACCGGAGGCCGTGGGGCGGGGAGCTGTTTTTT. Amino acids: CASSYRRPWGGELFF.

V usage is TRBV29-1 and J usage is TRBJ1-2, with D possibly matching TRBD1 (5 bases). The CDR3 covers 12 residues. Deletions cut 7 bases from V and 7 bases from J, with 16 bases between. Germline V gene sequence: CDR1 SQVTM, CDR2 ANQGSEA. The CDR3 DNA is TGCAGCGGATGGGGGGGAGAGGCTGGCTACACCTTC. Protein product: CSGWGGEAGYTF.